The 20 T cell receptor beta chains presented below share a single source sample, sequenced in a study of cytomegalovirus exposure and HLA in healthy donors. The primer mix had 60 Vbeta and 13 Jbeta primers. Sequencing used immunoSEQ multiplex PCR; TCRdb keeps in-frame clones, though not all of them. The sample consists of hundreds of thousands of clones, 82% of them appearing once. Source material: PBMCs. Source of these receptors: a woman aged 40 to 49 in good health and CMV-seronegative.

The chain is built from TRBV7-9 and TRBJ2-7; 9 bases align to TRBD2. V shed 4 bases and J 3 bases; nucleotides not matched to a gene: 16. Germline-derived CDR1 and CDR2 are SEHNR and FQNEAQ (reference sequence). The CDR3 is 18 residues long. The CDR3 DNA reads as TGTGCCAGCAGCTCAAAAAGACCTCTAGCGGGGCAATACTACGAGCAGTACTTC. Amino acid sequence: CASSSKRPLAGQYYEQYF.

The rearrangement links TRBV7-8 to TRBJ1-5; D is perhaps TRBD1 (6 bases). V lost 1 base and J lost 10, with 14 bases in between. Germline V gives CDR1 SGHVS, CDR2 FQNEAQ. The CDR3 has 14 amino acids. DNA for the CDR3: TGTGCCAGCAGCTTAGGTCCAGGGGCACCACCCCAGCATTTT. It codes for CASSLGPGAPPQHF.

This clone was observed a few times. V is TRBV19 and J is TRBJ2-1; 8 positions match TRBD2. This CDR3 comprises 14 residues. Per germline, CDR1 LNHDA and CDR2 SQIVND (reference sequence). V shed 3 bases and J 9 bases; nucleotides not matched to a gene: 7. The CDR3 nucleotides are TGTGCCAGTAGTATTAGCGGGGAGCATGTTGAGCAGTTCTTC. It encodes CASSISGEHVEQFF.

This chain connects TRBV4-2 to TRBJ2-3; D ambiguous. V gave up 1 base and J gave up 6 bases, with 8 bases separating them. Germline CDR1 is LGHNA and CDR2 is YNFKEQ. CDR3 length: 13 amino acids. The CDR3 DNA sequence: TGTGCCAGCAGCCAAGCAAAGCTCGATACGCAGTATTTT. Translated: CASSQAKLDTQYF.

CDR3 coding DNA: TGTGCCAGCAGCCCCGCCGGCCAGGGGTATTCACCCCTCCACTTT. It codes for CASSPAGQGYSPLHF. V is TRBV11-3 and J is TRBJ1-6, with D possibly TRBD1 on 6 matching bases. This CDR3 contains 15 residues. V was cut by 5 bases and J by 8 bases, with 16 bases left in between. The germline CDR1 and CDR2 sequences are SGHNT and YENEEA.

This chain joins TRBV6-5 and TRBJ1-2; 7 nucleotides line up with TRBD1. The CDR3 is 13 residues long. Looked up from germline, CDR1 is MNHEY and CDR2 is SVGAGI. With V trimmed by 6 bases and J by 4 bases, 5 bases remained unmatched. CDR3 protein: CASSLGQLYGYTF. The DNA for the CDR3 is TGTGCCAGCAGCCTGGGACAGCTCTATGGCTACACCTTC.

The rearrangement joins TRBV29-1 to TRBJ1-5; 9 bases fit TRBD1. There are 13 residues in the CDR3. The V gene's germline CDR1 is SQVTM and CDR2 ANQGSEA. Trimming at V came to 6 bases and at J to 4 bases, leaving 4 bases not matched to a gene. CDR3 sequence reads: CSVETGGNQPQHF. The CDR3 region has the DNA TGCAGCGTGGAGACAGGGGGTAATCAGCCCCAGCATTTT.

V and J are TRBV18 and TRBJ1-1, with a possible D match to TRBD1 (5 bases). Germline V lookup: CDR1 KGHSH, CDR2 LQKENI. The V and J ends lost 0 bases and 4 bases respectively, with 18 bases between them. The CDR3 has 17 amino acids. CDR3 loop: CASSPPRISGLGTEAFF. The CDR3 region has the DNA TGTGCCAGCTCACCACCTCGGATTTCAGGGCTTGGCACTGAAGCTTTCTTT.

There are a few counts of this clone. The chain carries TRBV5-1 and TRBJ2-1; 10 nucleotides align to TRBD2. J lost 4 bases, V lost 3 bases, and 4 bases had no gene match. CDR3 length: 15 residues. Germline loops: CDR1 SGHRS, CDR2 YFSETQ. As DNA, the CDR3 is TGCGCCAGCAGCTACAGACTAGCGGGTTACAATGAGCAGTTCTTC. Translating gives CASSYRLAGYNEQFF.

The chain has TRBV2 and TRBJ1-1; 9 nucleotides agree with TRBD1. The CDR3 has 13 amino acids. Unmatched junction bases numbered 0, after V lost 6 bases and J lost 1 base. The germline V gene encodes CDR1 SNHLY and CDR2 FYNNEI. CDR3 sequence reads: CASRDRGNTEAFF. CDR3 coding DNA: TGTGCCAGCAGGGACAGGGGGAACACTGAAGCTTTCTTT.

The gene calls are TRBV5-4 and TRBJ2-7; D remains unclear. V was cut by 4 bases and J by 5 bases, with 13 bases left in between. This CDR3 spans 13 amino acids. Germline assignment: CDR1 SGHNT and CDR2 YYREEE (reference sequence). In nucleotides, the CDR3 is TGTGCCAGCAGCCCGCCTAACTCGGACGAGCAGTACTTC. As protein: CASSPPNSDEQYF.

Points on this clone: Other DNA sequences in this sample translate to the same CDR3. CDR3 region: CASSLDRRNMNTEAFF. CDR3 nucleotide sequence: TGTGCCAGCTCGTTGGACAGGAGGAACATGAACACTGAAGCTTTCTTT. This chain links TRBV18 with TRBJ1-1; TRBD1 agrees at 7 bases. Germline CDR1 and CDR2: KGHSH and LQKENI. The CDR3 loop spans 16 amino acids. V shed 6 bases, J shed 0 bases, and the junction held 10 bases outside the gene matches.

CDR3 sequence (DNA): TGCGCCAGCAGTGAGTCGAGGACAGGGAATCAGCCCCAGCATTTT. Translating gives CASSESRTGNQPQHF. The chain carries TRBV10-2 and TRBJ1-5, with TRBD1 identical over 8 bases. CDR3 length equals 15 residues. The germline V gene has CDR1 WSHSY and CDR2 SAAADI. V shed 0 bases, J shed 4 bases, and the junction held 2 bases outside the gene matches.

In its sample, this clone was seen once. The V and J genes are TRBV18 and TRBJ2-5; D is uncertain. The CDR3 has 14 residues. Germline V gene sequence: CDR1 KGHSH, CDR2 LQKENI. V gave up 0 bases and J gave up 5 bases, with 10 bases separating them. The CDR3 sequence: CASSPPIAVETQYF. DNA of the CDR3: TGTGCCAGCTCACCACCGATCGCAGTGGAGACCCAGTACTTC.

The chain carries TRBV28 and TRBJ1-1, with 9 bases fitting TRBD1. V lost 4 bases, J lost 5 bases, and 8 bases stayed unmatched. Germline V CDR1 and CDR2: MDHEN, SYDVKM. This CDR3 is 15 amino acids long. Written as DNA, the CDR3 is TGTGCCAGCAGTTACGGGACAGGGCATTGGACTGAAGCTTTCTTT. Amino acid sequence: CASSYGTGHWTEAFF.

There are a few counts of this clone. J is TRBJ1-1 and V is TRBV5-6; D unresolved. The CDR3 extends over 13 amino acids. V shed 2 bases and J shed 1 base, with 6 bases lying between them. Per the germline V gene, CDR1 is SGHDT and CDR2 is YYEEEE. CDR3 in DNA: TGTGCCAGCAGCTTCTCGAGGAACACTGAAGCTTTCTTT. It codes for CASSFSRNTEAFF.

The chain is built from TRBV30 and TRBJ1-6; 9 nucleotides line up with TRBD1. Germline lookup yields CDR1 GTSNPN and CDR2 SVGIG (reference sequence). Germline trimming cut 1 base from V and 9 bases from J; bases unmatched to any gene: 7. The CDR3 runs 15 residues. The CDR3 nucleotides are TGTGCCTGGAGTGCCTGGGGACAGGGAAGTTCACCCCTCCACTTT. It encodes CAWSAWGQGSSPLHF.

There are a few counts of this clone. The genes are TRBV19 and TRBJ1-6, with a tentative D call TRBD1 (6 bases). Trimming took off 1 base at V and 9 bases at J, with 16 bases between the two ends. This CDR3 region has 16 residues. CDR1 is LNHDA, CDR2 SQIVND, per germline (reference sequence). CDR3 DNA: TGTGCCAGTAGTATAGGACGGCCAGGGGCCGGTTCACCCCTCCACTTT. This sequence encodes CASSIGRPGAGSPLHF.

V gene TRBV9 combines with J gene TRBJ2-2, with a tentative D call TRBD1 (7 bases). The germline CDR1 and CDR2 sequences are SGDLS and YYNGEE. The CDR3 contains 15 residues. V was cut by 4 bases and J by 3 bases, with 13 bases left in between. CDR3 sequence: CASSFRGDDTGELFF. The CDR3 DNA is TGTGCCAGCAGCTTCAGGGGGGACGACACCGGGGAGCTGTTTTTT. Together with reference TRBV9 and TRBJ2-2, the CDR3 gives the full variable domain: DSGVTQTPKHLITATGQRVTLRCSPRSGDLSVYWYQQSLDQGLQFLIQYYNGEERAKGNILERFSAQQFPDLHSELNLSSLELGDSALYFCASSFRGDDTGELFFGEGSRLTVL.

J is TRBJ2-7 and V is TRBV4-2, with TRBD1 as a possible D gene (6 bases). From germline, CDR1 is LGHNA and CDR2 YNFKEQ. V dropped 2 bases and J dropped 2 bases, with 16 bases sitting between them. This CDR3 spans 16 amino acids. DNA of the CDR3: TGTGCCAGCAGCCAAAGTACACAGGGATGGGCCTACGAGCAGTACTTC. Translation gives CASSQSTQGWAYEQYF.